The present entry profiles one T cell receptor beta chain with its context. Its antigen is unknown. The CDR3 runs 15 residues. J was trimmed by 2 bases and V by 11 bases; bases with no gene match: 12. This specimen belongs to a study of lung T cells in sarcoidosis with Löfgren's syndrome. About the research overall: Analyses focused on Löfgren's syndrome patients.

Overall study results and limits: The most expanded V genes in Löfgren's patients were reportedly TRAV12-1 and TRBV2. Shared TRAV12-1 and TRBV2 CDR3 motifs were reported across several patients.

TCRdb analysed the reads with MiXCR anew, one entry per CDR3 protein. The sample holds more than 350 distinct CDR3 sequences, less than 25% seen once. This clonotype was obtained from a human donor with sarcoidosis (Löfgren's syndrome or another form), or a control subject (not recorded which). Sequenced material: CD4+ T cells from bronchoalveolar lavage. This rearrangement joins TRBV12-3 or TRBV12-4 to TRBJ1-5; TRBD1 matches 7 bases. CDR3 bases: TGTGCCTGCGGTTTTCAGGGGGGAGGCAATCAGCCCCAGCATTTT. Translated, it gives CACGFQGGGNQPQHF.